This T cell receptor beta chain was retrieved from a study of T cell responses to AZD1222 COVID-19 vaccine. Findings and caveats of the study: Baseline testing showed seropositivity in only a handful of AZD1222 recipients. Spike was spanned by vaccine-associated CD4 TCRs, which were dominant at 160-218 and 743-854. Rises in breadth and depth of Spike-specific TCRs came after two AZD1222 doses. Possibly, clonal diversity was underestimated; donors were largely white British and included more females.

The germline V gene has CDR1 MNHEY and CDR2 SVGAGI. V lost 4 bases to trimming and J lost 8 bases; unmatched junction nucleotides: 11. The CDR3 extends over 16 amino acids. Clones were read by immunoSEQ multiplex PCR, and TCRdb kept only the in-frame ones, dropping some. The sample records roughly 150,000 clones, 87% being singletons. This clone has only one observation. Its antigen is still unknown. The receptor comes from an adult who received the AZD1222 COVID-19 vaccine. The chain is built from TRBV6-5 and TRBJ1-4; TRBD1 aligns across 9 bases. The sample here was peripheral blood, taken 28 days after the second AZD1222 dose. CDR3 region: CASSSTQGAGREKLFF. The CDR3 coding sequence is TGTGCCAGCAGTTCTACACAGGGGGCGGGCAGAGAAAAACTGTTTTTT.